This entry describes one T cell receptor beta chain. The sample originates from a study of blood T cell repertoires in COVID-19. About the study: Sources were T cells, B-cell-depleted T cells, or PBMCs; the material itself was cDNA or gDNA.

Germline V lookup: CDR1 LGHDT, CDR2 YNNKEL (reference sequence). The length of the CDR3 is 17 residues. J was trimmed by 0 bases and V by 1 base; bases with no gene match: 3. Some clones are missing from TCRdb's copy, which holds only in-frame ones; the method was immunoSEQ multiplex PCR. The sample lists approximately 190,000 clones, approximately 91% occurring once. The V gene is TRBV3-1 (or the pseudogene TRBV3-2), the J gene TRBJ2-3, with 11 bases matching TRBD2. The sample was peripheral blood. The receptor was derived from a man in his sixties or seventies with active or convalescent COVID-19. This CDR3 is CASSQGLAGTSTDTQYF. CDR3 coding DNA: TGTGCCAGCAGCCAAGGACTAGCGGGAACCAGCACAGATACGCAGTATTTT.